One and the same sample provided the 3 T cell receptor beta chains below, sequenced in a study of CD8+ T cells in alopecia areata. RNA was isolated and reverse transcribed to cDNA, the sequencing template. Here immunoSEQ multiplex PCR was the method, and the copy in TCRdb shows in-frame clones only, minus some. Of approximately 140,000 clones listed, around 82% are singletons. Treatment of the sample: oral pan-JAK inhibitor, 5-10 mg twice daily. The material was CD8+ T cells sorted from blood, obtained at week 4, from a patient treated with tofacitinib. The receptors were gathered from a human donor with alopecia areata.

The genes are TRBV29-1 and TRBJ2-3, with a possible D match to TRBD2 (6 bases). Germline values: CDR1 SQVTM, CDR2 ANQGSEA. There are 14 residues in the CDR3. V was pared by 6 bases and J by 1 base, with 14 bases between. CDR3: CSVGPGLRTDTQYF. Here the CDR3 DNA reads TGCAGCGTGGGCCCGGGACTCCGCACAGATACGCAGTATTTT.

The CDR3 loop is CASSQGTGVAYGYTF. The CDR3 region has the DNA TGCGCCAGCAGCCAGGGCACCGGGGTTGCCTATGGCTACACCTTC. The gene calls are TRBV4-1 and TRBJ1-2; D not resolved. Per germline, CDR1 MGHRA and CDR2 YSYEKL. The CDR3 loop spans 15 amino acids. V lost 3 bases and J 4 bases, leaving 15 bases between the germline ends.

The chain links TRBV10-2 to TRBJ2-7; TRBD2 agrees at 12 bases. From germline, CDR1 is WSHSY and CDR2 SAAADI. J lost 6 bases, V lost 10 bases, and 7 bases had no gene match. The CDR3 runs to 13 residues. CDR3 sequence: CATHLAGGLEQYF. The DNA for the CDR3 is TGCGCCACCCATCTAGCGGGGGGGCTCGAGCAGTACTTC.